This entry lists 19 T cell receptor beta chains sequenced from one sample in a study of spatial heterogeneity in lung cancer. General study results and limits: Within tumors, counts of expanded alpha and beta TCRs tracked tumor mutation counts.

The time point is: sample taken at primary tumor resection. No cognate antigen is known for these TCRs. TCRdb passed the 5' RACE reads through MiXCR, listing each CDR3 protein once. This sample has some 25,000 distinct CDR3 sequences, with around 6.5% found just once. The specimen was lung tumor tissue, collected at surgery. The receptors originated from a male donor with early-stage non-small cell lung cancer.

This chain uses TRBV28 with TRBJ2-7, with TRBD2 as a possible D gene (6 bases). Looked up from germline, CDR1 is MDHEN and CDR2 is SYDVKM. Trimming took 7 bases from V and 4 from J, leaving 17 bases between them. The CDR3 is 14 amino acids. The CDR3 spells CASTARGKNYEQYF. In DNA, the CDR3 is TGTGCCAGCACAGCGCGGGGAAAGAATTACGAGCAGTACTTC.

This clonotype was seen ten or more times. The chain couples TRBV6-5 to TRBJ2-1; D remains ambiguous. CDR3 size: 11 residues. The V gene lost 2 bases and the J gene lost 7 bases, with 3 bases spanning the gap. Germline V lookup: CDR1 MNHEY, CDR2 SVGAGI. In DNA, the CDR3 is TGTGCCAGCAGTTACGGAAATGAGCAGTTCTTC. Protein sequence: CASSYGNEQFF.

This clonotype has just a few counts. The rearrangement joins TRBV27 to TRBJ2-3, with a tentative D call TRBD2 (5 bases). The V gene's germline CDR1 is MNHEY and CDR2 SMNVEV (reference sequence). Trimming cost V 3 bases and J 2 bases, with 12 bases left between them. This CDR3 is 15 amino acids long. This CDR3 reads CASSFRGSFTDTQYF. In DNA, the CDR3 is TGTGCCAGCAGTTTCCGGGGTTCATTCACAGATACGCAGTATTTT.

Only a few counts were recorded for this clonotype. The chain links TRBV20-1 to TRBJ1-6; 8 bases agree with TRBD1. The J segment lost 3 bases and the V segment lost 0 bases, leaving 1 base of the junction unmatched. The CDR3 length is 15 residues. Germline loops: CDR1 DFQATT, CDR2 SNEGSKA (reference sequence). The CDR3 loop reads CSAREQGVYNSPLHF. CDR3 sequence (DNA): TGCAGTGCTAGAGAACAGGGGGTCTATAATTCACCCCTCCACTTT.

There are a few counts of this clonotype. CDR3 sequence: CASSVEDDYGYTF. The CDR3 DNA reads as TGTGCCAGCAGCGTAGAGGACGACTATGGCTACACCTTC. The chain has TRBV9 and TRBJ1-2, with D unresolved. Germline-derived CDR1 and CDR2 are SGDLS and YYNGEE. V was pared by 0 bases and J by 3 bases, with 6 bases between. CDR3 length: 13 residues.

The chain combines TRBV7-2 with TRBJ2-5, with 11 positions matching TRBD2. Germline-derived CDR1 and CDR2 are SGHTA and FQGNSA. This CDR3 comprises 17 residues. With V trimmed by 1 base and J by 1 base, 5 bases remained unmatched. CDR3 DNA: TGTGCCAGCAGCTTAGGGTTACTAGCGGGGGTCCAAGAGACCCAGTACTTC. As protein: CASSLGLLAGVQETQYF.

This clonotype appeared many times. The CDR3: CASSDSKALNTEAFF. CDR3 nucleotide sequence: TGTGCCAGCAGCGACAGTAAGGCGTTGAACACTGAAGCTTTCTTT. The chain links TRBV7-2 to TRBJ1-1; D might be TRBD1 (5 bases). V gave up 5 bases and J gave up 0 bases, with 13 bases separating them. The CDR3 totals 15 residues. CDR1 is SGHTA, CDR2 FQGNSA, per germline.

In this sample, this clonotype turned up many times. V and J are TRBV4-1 and TRBJ2-6, with 8 bases matching TRBD2. The germline CDR1 and CDR2 sequences are MGHRA and YSYEKL. Trimming cost V 7 bases and J 0 bases; bases outside gene matches: 14. This CDR3 is built from 19 residues. CDR3 sequence (DNA): TGCGCCAGCAAACGAGACGGCCTCGGGGGGGCCTCTGGGGCCAACGTCCTGACTTTC. It codes for CASKRDGLGGASGANVLTF.

This clonotype was observed at least ten times. The chain couples TRBV5-1 to TRBJ1-1; D might be TRBD1 (6 bases). V shed 3 bases and J shed 1 base, with 10 bases lying between them. This CDR3 region has 14 residues. CDR1 and CDR2 (germline): SGHRS, YFSETQ. Written as DNA, the CDR3 is TGCGCCAGCAGCTCCCGGGACACGAACACTGAAGCTTTCTTT. This sequence encodes CASSSRDTNTEAFF.

This clonotype was recorded many times. The chain employs TRBV6-2 or TRBV6-3 and TRBJ1-6, with D unresolved. CDR3 length: 16 residues. Trimming removed 6 bases from V and 5 bases from J, with 17 bases in between. Germline loops: CDR1 MNHEY, CDR2 SVGEGT. The CDR3 reads CASRTGLAGNNSPLHF. The CDR3 DNA reads TGTGCCAGCAGGACCGGATTGGCAGGCAATAATTCACCCCTCCACTTT.

This clonotype was found many times. This rearrangement joins TRBV5-1 to TRBJ2-7; possibly TRBD1 for D (6 bases). The V and J ends lost 4 bases and 4 bases respectively, with 12 bases between them. This CDR3 spans 13 amino acids. In germline, CDR1 is SGHRS, CDR2 YFSETQ. The CDR3 is CASSMTGPYEQYF. The CDR3 nucleotides are TGCGCCAGCAGCATGACAGGTCCGTACGAGCAGTACTTC.

This clonotype has ten or more counts. The V gene is TRBV7-6, the J gene TRBJ2-1; D perhaps matches TRBD2 (5 bases). Germline V gene lookup returns CDR1 SGHVS and CDR2 FNYEAQ. The CDR3 length is 15 residues. V was trimmed by 5 bases and J by 0 bases, leaving 11 bases between them. The CDR3 spells CASSPGWSSYNEQFF. For the CDR3, the DNA is TGTGCCAGCAGCCCGGGATGGAGCTCCTACAATGAGCAGTTCTTC.

This clonotype was picked up a small number of times. The chain combines TRBV6-6 with TRBJ1-6; D gene ambiguous. The CDR3 covers 21 residues. Trimming pared 3 bases from V and 5 bases from J, leaving 29 bases between. CDR1 and CDR2 from the germline V gene are MNHNY and SVGAGI (reference sequence). The CDR3 loop is CASSYSTERQLAIKNNSPLHF. CDR3 nucleotide sequence: TGTGCCAGCAGTTATTCGACGGAGAGACAACTAGCCATAAAGAATAATTCACCCCTCCACTTT.

The rearrangement links TRBV12-3 or TRBV12-4 to TRBJ2-7; 10 bases map to TRBD1. The CDR3 loop spans 14 amino acids. V shed 1 base and J 3 bases; nucleotides not matched to a gene: 0. CDR3 sequence reads: CASSLGTGGYEQYF. The CDR3 nucleotides read TGTGCCAGCAGTTTAGGGACAGGGGGCTACGAGCAGTACTTC.

This clonotype came up many times. The CDR3 reads CASGTPSNQPQHF. As DNA, the CDR3 is TGTGCCAGCGGCACCCCAAGCAATCAGCCCCAGCATTTT. The chain recombines TRBV5-8 with TRBJ1-5; D not certain. Trimming stripped 7 bases from V and 1 base from J, with 9 bases between. The CDR3 is 13 amino acids. The V gene's germline CDR1 is SGHTS and CDR2 YDEGEE.

This clonotype was recorded many times. V is TRBV9 and J is TRBJ1-5, with no clear D. In germline, CDR1 is SGDLS, CDR2 YYNGEE. Trimming left V 4 bases short and J 2 bases short, with 10 bases between. This CDR3 region has 14 residues. For the CDR3, the DNA is TGTGCCAGCAGCCTCACATCGGGCAATCAGCCCCAGCATTTT. The encoded protein is CASSLTSGNQPQHF. Full variable domain (rest looked up from reference TRBV9 and TRBJ1-5): DSGVTQTPKHLITATGQRVTLRCSPRSGDLSVYWYQQSLDQGLQFLIQYYNGEERAKGNILERFSAQQFPDLHSELNLSSLELGDSALYFCASSLTSGNQPQHFGDGTRLSIL.

This clonotype is labeled hyperexpanded. V gene TRBV9 combines with J gene TRBJ1-6; tentative D call: TRBD1 (5 bases). V was cut by 3 bases and J by 7 bases, with 11 bases left in between. Germline V lookup: CDR1 SGDLS, CDR2 YYNGEE. The CDR3 is 14 amino acids. The CDR3: CASSGGGDNSPLHF. The CDR3 nucleotides read TGTGCCAGCAGCGGCGGAGGGGACAATTCACCCCTCCACTTT.

V gene TRBV7-9 combines with J gene TRBJ2-6, with TRBD1 matching over 8 bases. CDR3 length equals 20 residues. Unmatched junction bases numbered 14, after V lost 4 bases and J lost 0 bases. The germline CDR1 and CDR2 sequences are SEHNR and FQNEAQ (reference sequence). The CDR3 region is CASSSLPIGQGSSGANVLTF. The CDR3 DNA is TGTGCCAGCAGCTCACTACCGATAGGACAGGGAAGCTCTGGGGCCAACGTCCTGACTTTC.

This clonotype was found a few times. The chain links TRBV27 to TRBJ2-3; TRBD2 agrees at 8 bases. The trim removed 6 bases at V and 3 bases at J, leaving 5 bases unmatched. The length of the CDR3 is 14 residues. The germline V gene encodes CDR1 MNHEY and CDR2 SMNVEV (reference sequence). CDR3 loop: CASRVVAGTDTQYF. The CDR3 nucleotides read TGTGCCAGCAGGGTGGTAGCGGGGACAGATACGCAGTATTTT.